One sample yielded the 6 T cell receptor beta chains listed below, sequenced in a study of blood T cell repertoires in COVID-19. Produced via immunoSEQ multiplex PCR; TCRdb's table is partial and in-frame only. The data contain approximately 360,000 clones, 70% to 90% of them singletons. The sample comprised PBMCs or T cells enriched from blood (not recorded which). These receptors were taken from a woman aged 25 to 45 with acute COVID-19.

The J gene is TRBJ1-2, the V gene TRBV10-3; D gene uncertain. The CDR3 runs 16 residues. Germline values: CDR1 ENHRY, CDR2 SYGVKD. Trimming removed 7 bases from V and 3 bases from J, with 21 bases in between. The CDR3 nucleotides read TGTGCCATCACTCCCGGAGAGGCCTCCTATGACTATGGCTACACCTTC. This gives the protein CAITPGEASYDYGYTF.

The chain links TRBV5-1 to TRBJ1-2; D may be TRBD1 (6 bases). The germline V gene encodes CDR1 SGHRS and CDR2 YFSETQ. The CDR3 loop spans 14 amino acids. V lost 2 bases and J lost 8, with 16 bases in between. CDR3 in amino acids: CASSLGGERQGYTF. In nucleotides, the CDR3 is TGCGCCAGCAGCTTAGGGGGTGAGCGTCAAGGCTACACCTTC.

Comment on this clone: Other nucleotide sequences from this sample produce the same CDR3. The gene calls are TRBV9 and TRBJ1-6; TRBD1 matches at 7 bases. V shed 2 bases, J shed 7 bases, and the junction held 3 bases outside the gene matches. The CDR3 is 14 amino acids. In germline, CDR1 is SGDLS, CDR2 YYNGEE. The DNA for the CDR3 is TGTGCCAGCAGCGTCGGGACAGCGAATTCACCCCTCCACTTT. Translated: CASSVGTANSPLHF. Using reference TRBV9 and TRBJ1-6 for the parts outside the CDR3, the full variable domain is DSGVTQTPKHLITATGQRVTLRCSPRSGDLSVYWYQQSLDQGLQFLIQYYNGEERAKGNILERFSAQQFPDLHSELNLSSLELGDSALYFCASSVGTANSPLHFGNGTRLTVT.

In nucleotides, the CDR3 is TGTGCCGTGGATGGGGGCGGCGAGCAGTACTTC. Its protein product is CAVDGGGEQYF. The chain uses TRBV6-5 and TRBJ2-7, with D tentatively TRBD1 (6 bases). V was cut by 11 bases and J by 6 bases, with 14 bases left in between. The CDR3 runs 11 residues. Germline CDR1 and CDR2: MNHEY and SVGAGI.

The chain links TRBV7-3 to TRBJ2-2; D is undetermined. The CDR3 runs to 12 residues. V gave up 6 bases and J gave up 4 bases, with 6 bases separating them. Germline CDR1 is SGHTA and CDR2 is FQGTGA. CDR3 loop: CASRFGTGELFF. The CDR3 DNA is TGTGCCAGCAGGTTCGGCACCGGGGAGCTGTTTTTT.

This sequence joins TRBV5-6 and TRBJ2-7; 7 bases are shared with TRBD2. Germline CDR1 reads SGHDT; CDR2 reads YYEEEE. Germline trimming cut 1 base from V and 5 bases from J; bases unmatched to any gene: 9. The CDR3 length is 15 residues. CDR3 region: CASSLFLGGSDEQYF. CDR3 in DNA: TGTGCCAGCAGCTTGTTTCTGGGGGGGAGCGACGAGCAGTACTTC.